This T cell receptor (beta chain) derives from a study of Graves' ophthalmopathy and Graves' hyperthyroidism. Study background: Before any treatment, peripheral blood was taken at the initial diagnosis. Overall study results and limits: The model achieved roughly 69% sensitivity and 72% to 75% specificity for ophthalmopathy progression.

For repertoire sequencing, the TCR beta CDR3 regions were amplified from RNA transcripts. HTBI-primed RT-PCR formed the first round, and a multiplex PCR formed the second. TCRdb used MiXCR to reprocess the multiplex PCR reads, holding one entry per CDR3 protein. The sample lists about 700,000 distinct CDR3 sequences, 40% occurring once. Ophthalmopathy-affected donors exhibited moderate-to-severe activity, CAS ≥3, NOSPECS ≥4, and duration under 3 months. Clinical symptoms and serum thyroxine were used for diagnosis; TRAb, thyroid ultrasound and orbital computed tomography were also relied on. Germline V gene sequence: CDR1 ENHRY, CDR2 SYGVKD. This CDR3 spans 16 amino acids. This clonotype showed up just a few times. The antigen is unknown. Mismatch with germline at one junction end may stem from a read error.

This sequence originates from an adult man with Graves' ophthalmopathy. The V gene is TRBV10-3, the J gene TRBJ1-1; D not resolved. Sequenced material: peripheral blood. DNA for the CDR3: TGTGCCAGCAGTTACTCGAAGAGGAGGGTGAACACTGAAGCTTTCTTT. Translated: CASSYSKRRVNTEAFF.